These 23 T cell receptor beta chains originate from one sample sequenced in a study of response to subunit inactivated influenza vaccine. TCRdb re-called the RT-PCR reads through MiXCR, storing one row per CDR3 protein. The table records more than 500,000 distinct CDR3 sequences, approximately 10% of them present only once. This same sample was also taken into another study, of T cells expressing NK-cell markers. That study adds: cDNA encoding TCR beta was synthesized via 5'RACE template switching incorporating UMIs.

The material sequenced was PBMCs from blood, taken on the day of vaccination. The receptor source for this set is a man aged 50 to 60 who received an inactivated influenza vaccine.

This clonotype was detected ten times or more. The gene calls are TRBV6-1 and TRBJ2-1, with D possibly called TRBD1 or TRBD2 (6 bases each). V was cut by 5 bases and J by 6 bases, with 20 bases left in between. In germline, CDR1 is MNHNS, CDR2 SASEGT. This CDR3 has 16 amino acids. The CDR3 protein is CASSPTMGGLSNEQFF. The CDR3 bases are TGTGCCAGCAGTCCAACCATGGGGGGCCTTTCCAATGAGCAGTTCTTC.

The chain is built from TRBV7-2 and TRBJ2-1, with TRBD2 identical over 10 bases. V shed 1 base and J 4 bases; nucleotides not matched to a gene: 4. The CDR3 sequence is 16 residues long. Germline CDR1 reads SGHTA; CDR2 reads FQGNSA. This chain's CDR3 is CASSLVGSGGYNEQFF. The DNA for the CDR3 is TGTGCCAGCAGCTTAGTGGGTAGCGGGGGGTACAATGAGCAGTTCTTC.

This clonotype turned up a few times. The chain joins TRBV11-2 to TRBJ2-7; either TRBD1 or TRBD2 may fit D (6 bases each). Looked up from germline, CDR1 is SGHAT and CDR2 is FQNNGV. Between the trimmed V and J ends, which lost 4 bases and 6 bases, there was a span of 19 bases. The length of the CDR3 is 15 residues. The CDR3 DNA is TGTGCCAGCAGCTCCTGGGGCGAGGGGGGCGGCGAGCAGTACTTC. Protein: CASSSWGEGGGEQYF.

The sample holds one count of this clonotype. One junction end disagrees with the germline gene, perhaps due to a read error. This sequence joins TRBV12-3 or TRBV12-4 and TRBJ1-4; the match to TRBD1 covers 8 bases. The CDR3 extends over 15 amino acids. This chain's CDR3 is CASSDKQGDGEKLSF. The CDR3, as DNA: TGTGCCAGCAGTGATAAACAGGGGGATGGAGAAAAACTGTCTTTT.

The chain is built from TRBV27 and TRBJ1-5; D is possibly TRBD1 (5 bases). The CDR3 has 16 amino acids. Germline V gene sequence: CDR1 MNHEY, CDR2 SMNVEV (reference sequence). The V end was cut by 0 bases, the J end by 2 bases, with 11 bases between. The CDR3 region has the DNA TGTGCCAGCAGTTTATCTGGGCTGGGGGGCAATCAGCCCCAGCATTTT. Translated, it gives CASSLSGLGGNQPQHF.

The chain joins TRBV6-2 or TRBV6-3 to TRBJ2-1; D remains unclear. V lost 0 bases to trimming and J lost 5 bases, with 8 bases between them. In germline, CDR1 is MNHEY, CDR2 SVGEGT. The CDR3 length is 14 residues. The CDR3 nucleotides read TGTGCCAGCAGTTACTCGATCCCAGACAATGAGCAGTTCTTC. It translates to CASSYSIPDNEQFF.

The CDR3 DNA follows: TGTGCCAGCAGTTTATCTCGGACTGCTGTTGAAAAACTGTTTTTT. Protein sequence: CASSLSRTAVEKLFF. The chain combines TRBV12-3 or TRBV12-4 with TRBJ1-4, with D unresolved. V dropped 2 bases and J dropped 7 bases, with 14 bases sitting between them. The CDR3 loop spans 15 amino acids.

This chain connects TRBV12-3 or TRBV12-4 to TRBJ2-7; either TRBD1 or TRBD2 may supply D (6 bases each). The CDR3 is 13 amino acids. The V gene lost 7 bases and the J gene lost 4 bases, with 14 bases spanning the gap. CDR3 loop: CASKGGWGYEQYF. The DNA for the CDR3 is TGTGCCAGCAAGGGGGGCTGGGGGTACGAGCAGTACTTC.

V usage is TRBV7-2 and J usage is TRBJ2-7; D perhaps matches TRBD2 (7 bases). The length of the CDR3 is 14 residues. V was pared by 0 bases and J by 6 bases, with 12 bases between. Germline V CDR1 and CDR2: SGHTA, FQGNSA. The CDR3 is CASSLARGGTEQYF. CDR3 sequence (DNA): TGTGCCAGCAGCTTAGCAAGGGGGGGAACCGAGCAGTACTTC.

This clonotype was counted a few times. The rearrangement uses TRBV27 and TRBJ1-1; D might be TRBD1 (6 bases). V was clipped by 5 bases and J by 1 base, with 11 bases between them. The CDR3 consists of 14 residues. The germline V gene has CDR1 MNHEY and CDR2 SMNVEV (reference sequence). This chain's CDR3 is CASSVQGWNTEAFF. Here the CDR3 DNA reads TGTGCCAGCAGTGTACAGGGTTGGAACACTGAAGCTTTCTTT.

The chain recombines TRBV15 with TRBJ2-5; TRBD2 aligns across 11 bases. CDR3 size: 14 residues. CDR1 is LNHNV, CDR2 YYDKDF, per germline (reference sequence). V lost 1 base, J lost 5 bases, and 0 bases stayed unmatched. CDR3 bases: TGTGCCACCAGCAGAGTAGCGGGAGGGGAGACCCAGTACTTC. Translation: CATSRVAGGETQYF.

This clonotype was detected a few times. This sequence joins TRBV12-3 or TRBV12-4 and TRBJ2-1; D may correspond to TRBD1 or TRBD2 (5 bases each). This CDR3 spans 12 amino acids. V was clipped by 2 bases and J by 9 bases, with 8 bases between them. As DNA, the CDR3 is TGTGCCAGCAGTTTAAACGGGGCTGAGCAGTTCTTC. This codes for CASSLNGAEQFF.

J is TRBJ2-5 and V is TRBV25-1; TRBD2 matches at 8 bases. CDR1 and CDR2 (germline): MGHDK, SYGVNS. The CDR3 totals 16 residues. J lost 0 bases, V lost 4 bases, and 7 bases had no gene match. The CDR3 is CASSAQGGGYQETQYF. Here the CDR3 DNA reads TGTGCCAGCAGTGCACAGGGCGGGGGGTACCAAGAGACCCAGTACTTC.

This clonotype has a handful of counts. CDR3 sequence reads: CASRTGGAGRNEQYF. The CDR3 region has the DNA TGTGCCAGCAGAACTGGGGGCGCAGGGAGGAACGAGCAGTACTTC. The chain links TRBV28 to TRBJ2-7; D may be TRBD1 or TRBD2 (6 bases each). Trimming pared 6 bases from V and 5 bases from J, leaving 20 bases between. Germline values: CDR1 MDHEN, CDR2 SYDVKM. The CDR3 consists of 15 residues.

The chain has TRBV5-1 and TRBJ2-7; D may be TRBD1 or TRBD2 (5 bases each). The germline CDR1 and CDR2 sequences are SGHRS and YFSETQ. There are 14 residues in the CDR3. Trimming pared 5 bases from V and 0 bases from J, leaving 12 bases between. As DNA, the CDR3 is TGCGCCAGCAGAACCGGGACGGTCTCCTACGAGCAGTACTTC. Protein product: CASRTGTVSYEQYF.

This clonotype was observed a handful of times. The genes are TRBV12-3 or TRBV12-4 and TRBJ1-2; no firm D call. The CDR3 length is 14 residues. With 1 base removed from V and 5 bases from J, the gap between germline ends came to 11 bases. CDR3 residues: CASSLGGGKYGYTF. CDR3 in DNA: TGTGCCAGCAGTTTAGGGGGAGGGAAGTATGGCTACACCTTC.

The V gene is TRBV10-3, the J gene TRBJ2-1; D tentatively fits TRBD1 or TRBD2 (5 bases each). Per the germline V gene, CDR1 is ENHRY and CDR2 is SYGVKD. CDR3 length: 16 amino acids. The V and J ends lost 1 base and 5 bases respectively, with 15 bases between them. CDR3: CAISEFRDGPNNEQFF. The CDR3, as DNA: TGTGCCATCAGTGAGTTCCGGGACGGTCCTAACAATGAGCAGTTCTTC.

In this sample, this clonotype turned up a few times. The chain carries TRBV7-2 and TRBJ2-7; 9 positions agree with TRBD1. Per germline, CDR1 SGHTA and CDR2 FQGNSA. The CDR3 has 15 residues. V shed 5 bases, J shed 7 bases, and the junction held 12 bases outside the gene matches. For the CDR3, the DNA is TGTGCCAGCAGCCCACCGGGGACAGGGTTTCGTGAGCAGTACTTC. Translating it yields CASSPPGTGFREQYF.

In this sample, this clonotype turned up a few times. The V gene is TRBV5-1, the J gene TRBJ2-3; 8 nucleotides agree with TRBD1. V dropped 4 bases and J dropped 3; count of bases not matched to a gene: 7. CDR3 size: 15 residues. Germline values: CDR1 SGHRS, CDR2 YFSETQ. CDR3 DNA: TGCGCCAGCAGCCAGGACAGGGCCGCAACAGATACGCAGTATTTT. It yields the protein CASSQDRAATDTQYF.

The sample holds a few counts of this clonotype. CDR3 bases: TGTGCCAGCAGTTTAGGTATGCTGAACACTGAAGCTTTCTTT. As protein: CASSLGMLNTEAFF. The chain links TRBV12-3 or TRBV12-4 to TRBJ1-1; D ambiguous. The CDR3 has 14 amino acids. Trimming took off 1 base at V and 0 bases at J, with 6 bases between the two ends.

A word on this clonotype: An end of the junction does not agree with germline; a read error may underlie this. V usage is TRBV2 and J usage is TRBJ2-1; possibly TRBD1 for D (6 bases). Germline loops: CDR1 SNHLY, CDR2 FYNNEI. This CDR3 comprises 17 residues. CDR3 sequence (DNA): TGTACCAGCAGTTCTAATTCACAGGGTTCCGTGTTTGGTGAGCAGTTCTTC. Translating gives CTSSSNSQGSVFGEQFF.

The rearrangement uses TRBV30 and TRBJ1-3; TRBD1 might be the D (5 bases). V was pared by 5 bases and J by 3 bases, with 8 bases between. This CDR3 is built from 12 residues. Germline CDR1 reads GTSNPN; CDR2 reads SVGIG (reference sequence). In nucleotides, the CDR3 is TGTGCCTGGGCTACAGGTGGAAACACCATATATTTT. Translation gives CAWATGGNTIYF. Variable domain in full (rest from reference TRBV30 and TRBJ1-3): SQTIHQWPATLVQPVGSPLSLECTVEGTSNPNLYWYRQAAGRGLQLLFYSVGIGQISSEVPQNLSASRPQDRQFILSSKKLLLSDSGFYLCAWATGGNTIYFGEGSWLTVV.

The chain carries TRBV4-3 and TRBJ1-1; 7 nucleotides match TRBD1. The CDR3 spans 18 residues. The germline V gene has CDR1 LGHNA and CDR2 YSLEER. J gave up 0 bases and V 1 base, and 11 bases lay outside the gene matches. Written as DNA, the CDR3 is TGCGCCAGCAGCCAAGGAACGGGAGGGGGCCGGATGAACACTGAAGCTTTCTTT. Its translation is CASSQGTGGGRMNTEAFF.